This entry lists 16 T cell receptor beta chains sequenced from one sample in a study of blood T cells in healthy people across ages. Alongside a J-beta primer mix, a sample-barcoded 5' primer served in a second PCR lasting 7 to 11 cycles. MiXCR, applied by TCRdb to the 5' RACE reads, yields one record per CDR3 protein. The sample lists approximately 810,000 distinct CDR3 sequences; more than 25% were seen once. The sequenced sample consisted of blood. These receptor sequences come from a woman older than 75 in good health.

The rearrangement uses TRBV28 and TRBJ2-2; D is undetermined. CDR3 length: 12 residues. CDR1 is MDHEN and CDR2 is SYDVKM in the germline V gene. V was pared by 8 bases and J by 1 base, with 5 bases between. The DNA of the CDR3 is TGTGCCAGCTACGGGAACACCGGGGAGCTGTTTTTT. This translates into CASYGNTGELFF.

Of note for this clonotype: This may be a read error: a much more frequent sequence differs by one nucleotide. This chain joins TRBV12-3 or TRBV12-4 and TRBJ2-5; 10 bases match TRBD1. V shed 0 bases, J shed 6 bases, and the junction held 4 bases outside the gene matches. The CDR3 length is 15 residues. Here the CDR3 reads CASSLAWDRGQTQYF. The CDR3 region has the DNA TGTGCCAGCAGTTTAGCGTGGGACAGGGGTCAGACCCAGTACTTC.

This clonotype was counted many times. CDR3 nucleotides: TGTGCCACCAGCAGAGGGGCGGGGGGGCGACTAGATACGCAGTATTTT. It is translated as CATSRGAGGRLDTQYF. This chain joins TRBV15 and TRBJ2-3; 9 nucleotides align to TRBD2. Germline V gives CDR1 LNHNV, CDR2 YYDKDF (reference sequence). The V segment lost 1 base and the J segment 5 bases; nucleotides outside the gene matches: 7. CDR3 length equals 16 residues.

This clonotype occurred many times. V and J are TRBV29-1 and TRBJ2-5; 8 nucleotides align to TRBD2. With 7 bases clipped from V and 4 bases from J, the junction kept 11 bases outside the gene matches. There are 14 residues in the CDR3. The germline V gene has CDR1 SQVTM and CDR2 ANQGSEA. The CDR3 nucleotides read TGCAGCGGAATGGACGGGGGGGCCCGAGAGACCCAGTACTTC. This encodes CSGMDGGARETQYF.

This chain joins TRBV5-1 and TRBJ2-2; 8 nucleotides agree with TRBD1. There are 15 residues in the CDR3. V was clipped by 1 base and J by 4 bases; unmatched bases: 3. Per germline, CDR1 SGHRS and CDR2 YFSETQ. DNA for the CDR3: TGCGCCAGCAGCTTGCCGACAGGGGCCACCGGGGAGCTGTTTTTT. It codes for CASSLPTGATGELFF.

This chain connects TRBV2 to TRBJ2-3, with 10 bases identical to TRBD2. There are 16 residues in the CDR3. After removal of 4 bases from V and 3 bases from J, the junction contained 7 bases not matched to a gene. Germline assignment: CDR1 SNHLY and CDR2 FYNNEI. In nucleotides, the CDR3 is TGTGCCAGCAGTGCGTGGGCTAGCGGGGGTACAGATACGCAGTATTTT. Protein: CASSAWASGGTDTQYF. Drawing the rest from reference TRBV2 and TRBJ2-3, the complete variable domain is EPEVTQTPSHQVTQMGQEVILRCVPISNHLYFYWYRQILGQKVEFLVSFYNNEISEKSEIFDDQFSVERPDGSNFTLKIRSTKLEDSAMYFCASSAWASGGTDTQYFGPGTRLTVL.

This clonotype has at least ten counts. The gene calls are TRBV4-3 and TRBJ2-6; D gene uncertain. The V end lost 0 bases, the J end lost 0 bases, and 9 bases lay between the germline ends. Germline assignment: CDR1 LGHNA and CDR2 YSLEER. The CDR3 extends over 17 amino acids. The CDR3 region has the DNA TGCGCCAGCAGCCAAGATGGGGTTTACTCTGGGGCCAACGTCCTGACTTTC. It yields the protein CASSQDGVYSGANVLTF.

This clonotype was seen a handful of times. The chain carries TRBV20-1 and TRBJ2-3; TRBD2 aligns across 8 bases. CDR1 is DFQATT, CDR2 SNEGSKA, per germline (reference sequence). CDR3 length: 14 residues. V was pared by 5 bases and J by 4 bases, with 8 bases of the junction left unmatched. In DNA form, the CDR3 reads TGCAGTGCTGCGCGGGGGGCCGGCGCAGATACGCAGTATTTT. Its translation is CSAARGAGADTQYF.

As concerns this clonotype: A read error is possible here, since a much larger clone lies one base away. The CDR3 DNA is TGCGTCAGCAGCTTTTCTAGCGGGGGGATCTACAATGAGCAGTTCTTC. This codes for CVSSFSSGGIYNEQFF. The chain recombines TRBV5-1 with TRBJ2-1; 11 nucleotides line up with TRBD2. The germline V gene encodes CDR1 SGHRS and CDR2 YFSETQ. This CDR3 is built from 16 residues.

The chain employs TRBV11-2 and TRBJ2-5, with D possibly TRBD1 on 5 matching bases. This CDR3 spans 14 amino acids. V gave up 7 bases and J gave up 2 bases, with 14 bases separating them. CDR1 SGHAT and CDR2 FQNNGV come from the germline V gene. The CDR3 nucleotides are TGTGCCAGCACCTTGGGGCAGATACAAGAGACCCAGTACTTC. Its translation is CASTLGQIQETQYF.

The chain couples TRBV2 to TRBJ2-5, with TRBD2 matching over 7 bases. The germline CDR1 and CDR2 sequences are SNHLY and FYNNEI. This CDR3 has 14 residues. The V and J ends lost 11 bases and 3 bases, in that order; junction bases with no gene match: 12. This CDR3 is CAGPLNAGEETQYF. DNA for the CDR3: TGTGCCGGGCCGTTAAACGCGGGGGAAGAGACCCAGTACTTC. The full variable domain, its missing parts supplied by reference TRBV2 and TRBJ2-5, is EPEVTQTPSHQVTQMGQEVILRCVPISNHLYFYWYRQILGQKVEFLVSFYNNEISEKSEIFDDQFSVERPDGSNFTLKIRSTKLEDSAMYFCAGPLNAGEETQYFGPGTRLLVL.

With regard to this clonotype: The final CDR3 position lacks the conserved phenylalanine or tryptophan, pointing to a likely read error. In DNA, the CDR3 is TGTGCCAGCAGCAAGGGACAACCTAGCAATGAGCAGTTCGTC. Translation: CASSKGQPSNEQFV. This rearrangement joins TRBV7-9 to TRBJ2-1, with D possibly TRBD1 on 6 matching bases. Germline CDR1 is SEHNR and CDR2 is FQNEAQ (reference sequence). This CDR3 has 14 residues. V dropped 5 bases and J dropped 6 bases, with 14 bases sitting between them.

The V and J genes are TRBV11-2 and TRBJ1-1, with D possibly TRBD1 on 5 matching bases. V lost 5 bases to trimming and J lost 8 bases, with 9 bases between them. CDR1 and CDR2 from the germline V gene are SGHAT and FQNNGV. The CDR3 covers 11 residues. The CDR3 loop is CASSNRYEAFF. CDR3 coding DNA: TGTGCCAGCAGCAACAGGTACGAAGCTTTCTTT.

This clonotype has a count of ten or more. The gene calls are TRBV7-9 and TRBJ1-2, with TRBD1 identical over 8 bases. V lost 1 base and J lost 0; bases outside the gene matches: 4. CDR1 and CDR2 from the germline V gene are SEHNR and FQNEAQ (reference sequence). The CDR3 consists of 16 residues. CDR3 nucleotides: TGTGCCAGCAGCTTAGTGGCGGACAGGGCTAACTATGGCTACACCTTC. This translates into CASSLVADRANYGYTF.

The chain has TRBV2 and TRBJ2-7, with 7 bases aligning to TRBD1. V was pared by 5 bases and J by 6 bases, with 10 bases of the junction left unmatched. The CDR3 has 14 amino acids. Germline V gene lookup returns CDR1 SNHLY and CDR2 FYNNEI. The chain's CDR3 is CASSPGQLLSEQYF. CDR3 DNA sequence: TGTGCCAGCAGTCCGGGACAGCTATTGTCCGAGCAGTACTTC.

This clonotype was counted many times. The chain recombines TRBV29-1 with TRBJ1-2, with a tentative D call TRBD1 (6 bases). Germline V CDR1 and CDR2: SQVTM, ANQGSEA. The V gene lost 7 bases and the J gene lost 2 bases, with 17 bases spanning the gap. This CDR3 comprises 14 residues. The CDR3 bases are TGCAGCGCTCCCTCCCCAACAGGGAACTATGGCTACACCTTC. It translates to CSAPSPTGNYGYTF.